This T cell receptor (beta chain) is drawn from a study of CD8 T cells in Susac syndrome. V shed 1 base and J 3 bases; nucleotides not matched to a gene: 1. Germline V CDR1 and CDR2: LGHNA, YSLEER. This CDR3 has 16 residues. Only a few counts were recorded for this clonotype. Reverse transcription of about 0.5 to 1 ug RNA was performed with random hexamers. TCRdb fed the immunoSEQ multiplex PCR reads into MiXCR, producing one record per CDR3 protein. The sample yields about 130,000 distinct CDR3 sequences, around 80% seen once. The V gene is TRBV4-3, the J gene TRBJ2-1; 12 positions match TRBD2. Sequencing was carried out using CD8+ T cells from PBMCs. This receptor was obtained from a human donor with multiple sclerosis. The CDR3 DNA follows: TGCGCCAGCAGCCAAGGACTAGCGGGAGTCTACAATGAGCAGTTCTTC. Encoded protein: CASSQGLAGVYNEQFF.